The 7 T cell receptor beta chains below were found in one sample sequenced in a study of T cell responses to AZD1222 COVID-19 vaccine. The protocol was immunoSEQ multiplex PCR, while the TCRdb copy is restricted to in-frame clones and leaves out a portion. The sample has 150,000 to 200,000 clones; roughly nine tenths are singletons. Here the sequenced sample was peripheral blood, taken 28 days after the second AZD1222 dose. These receptors originate from an adult who received the AZD1222 COVID-19 vaccine.

This chain links TRBV20-1 with TRBJ1-2, with D hard to call. The CDR3 extends over 10 amino acids. Germline CDR1 is DFQATT and CDR2 is SNEGSKA (reference sequence). V lost 0 bases and J 8 bases, leaving 4 bases between the germline ends. The CDR3 spells CSARDQGYTF. CDR3 bases: TGCAGTGCTAGAGATCAGGGCTACACCTTC.

This rearrangement joins TRBV11-3 to TRBJ1-3; no clear D gene. The CDR3 consists of 14 residues. From germline, CDR1 is SGHNT and CDR2 YENEEA. V gave up 6 bases and J gave up 7 bases, with 16 bases separating them. CDR3 in amino acids: CASSSLVAENTIYF. The CDR3 nucleotides read TGTGCCAGCAGTTCCCTCGTCGCGGAGAACACCATATATTTT.

This clone was recorded only once. The chain recombines TRBV19 with TRBJ1-4; D is unresolved. Looked up from germline, CDR1 is LNHDA and CDR2 is SQIVND (reference sequence). The CDR3 length is 15 residues. V was pared by 5 bases and J by 3 bases, with 13 bases between. The CDR3 DNA reads TGTGCCAGTAGTTCGTTGGCCGGGGCTAATGAAAAACTGTTTTTT. It translates to CASSSLAGANEKLFF.

The genes are TRBV5-1 and TRBJ1-1, with D hard to call. Germline V gene data show CDR1 as SGHRS and CDR2 as YFSETQ. The CDR3 length is 13 residues. Trimming took off 0 bases at V and 10 bases at J, with 13 bases between the two ends. As DNA, the CDR3 is TGCGCCAGCAGCTTGGCCGGAAGGTCACGAGCTTTCTTT. It codes for CASSLAGRSRAFF.

The chain joins TRBV7-3 to TRBJ2-1; 8 bases are shared with TRBD2. The V gene's germline CDR1 is SGHTA and CDR2 FQGTGA. The CDR3 loop spans 14 amino acids. Trimming removed 2 bases from V and 6 bases from J; junction bases left unmatched: 3. CDR3 region: CASSLPGGTNEQFF. CDR3 sequence (DNA): TGTGCCAGCAGCTTACCGGGGGGGACCAATGAGCAGTTCTTC.

V is TRBV19 and J is TRBJ1-1, with D unresolved. V was clipped by 4 bases and J by 3 bases, with 15 bases between them. The length of the CDR3 is 15 residues. Germline-derived CDR1 and CDR2 are LNHDA and SQIVND (reference sequence). This CDR3 is CASSTTPLGDTEAFF. The CDR3 DNA reads as TGTGCCAGTAGTACCACACCCCTAGGCGACACTGAAGCTTTCTTT.

This clone was picked up one time. J is TRBJ1-5 and V is TRBV6-5; D remains unclear. The germline V gene encodes CDR1 MNHEY and CDR2 SVGAGI. The V and J ends lost 2 bases and 11 bases respectively, with 16 bases between them. This CDR3 contains 14 residues. CDR3 protein: CASSYPEDRTSQHF. Here the CDR3 DNA reads TGTGCCAGCAGTTACCCGGAGGACCGCACGTCCCAGCATTTT.